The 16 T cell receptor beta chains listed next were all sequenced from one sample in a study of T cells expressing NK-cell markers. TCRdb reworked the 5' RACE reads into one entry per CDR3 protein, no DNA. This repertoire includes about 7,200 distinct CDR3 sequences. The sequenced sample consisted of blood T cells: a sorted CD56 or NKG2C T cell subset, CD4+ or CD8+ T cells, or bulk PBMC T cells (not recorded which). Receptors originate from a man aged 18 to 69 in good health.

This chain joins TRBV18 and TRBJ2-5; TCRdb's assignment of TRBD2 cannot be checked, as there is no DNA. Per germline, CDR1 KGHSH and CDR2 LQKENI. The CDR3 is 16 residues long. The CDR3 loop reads CASSPASSGGAQTQYF.

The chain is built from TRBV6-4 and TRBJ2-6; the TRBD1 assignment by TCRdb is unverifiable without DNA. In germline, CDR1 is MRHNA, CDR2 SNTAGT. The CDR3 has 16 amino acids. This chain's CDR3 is CASSEGGSAGANVLTF.

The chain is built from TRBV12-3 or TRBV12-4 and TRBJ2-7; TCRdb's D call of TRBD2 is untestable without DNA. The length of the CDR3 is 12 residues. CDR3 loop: CASSLGTHEQYF.

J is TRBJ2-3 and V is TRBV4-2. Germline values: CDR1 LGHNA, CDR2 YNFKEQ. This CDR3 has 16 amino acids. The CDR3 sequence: CASSQDLGVGADTQYF.

CDR3 in amino acids: CASINSGGANTGELFF. The chain joins TRBV12-3 or TRBV12-4 to TRBJ2-2; no DNA is available, so the TRBD2 call from TCRdb remains unchecked. The CDR3 sequence is 16 residues long.

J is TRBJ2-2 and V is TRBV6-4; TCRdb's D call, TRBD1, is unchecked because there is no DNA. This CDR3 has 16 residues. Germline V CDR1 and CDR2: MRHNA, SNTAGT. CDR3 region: CASSDGTGGDTGELFF.

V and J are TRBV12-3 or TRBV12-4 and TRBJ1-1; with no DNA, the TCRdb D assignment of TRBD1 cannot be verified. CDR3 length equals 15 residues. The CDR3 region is CASSSFQGWGTEAFF.

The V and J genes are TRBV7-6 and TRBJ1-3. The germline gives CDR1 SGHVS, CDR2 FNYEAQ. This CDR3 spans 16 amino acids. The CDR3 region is CASSLVPRLHGNTIYF.

CDR3 residues: CATSDLTSSGELFF. The rearrangement uses TRBV24-1 and TRBJ2-2; checking the TCRdb D call of TRBD2 is not possible without DNA. Germline lookup yields CDR1 KGHDR and CDR2 SFDVKD. This CDR3 region has 14 residues.

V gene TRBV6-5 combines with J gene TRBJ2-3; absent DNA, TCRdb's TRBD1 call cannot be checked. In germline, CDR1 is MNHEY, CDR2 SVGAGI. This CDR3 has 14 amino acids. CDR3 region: CASSLEQGLDTQYF.

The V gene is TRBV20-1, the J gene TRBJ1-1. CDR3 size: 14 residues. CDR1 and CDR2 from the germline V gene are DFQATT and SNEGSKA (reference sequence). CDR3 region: CSARDPGRNTEAFF.

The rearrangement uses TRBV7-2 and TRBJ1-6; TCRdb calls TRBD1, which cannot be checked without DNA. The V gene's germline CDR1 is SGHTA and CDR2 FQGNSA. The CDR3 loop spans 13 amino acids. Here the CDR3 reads CASSSLQGPPLHF.

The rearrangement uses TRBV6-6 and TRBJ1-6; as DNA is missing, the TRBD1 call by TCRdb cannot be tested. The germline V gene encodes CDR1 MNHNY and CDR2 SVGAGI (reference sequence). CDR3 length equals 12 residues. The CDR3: CASRTEGSPLHF.

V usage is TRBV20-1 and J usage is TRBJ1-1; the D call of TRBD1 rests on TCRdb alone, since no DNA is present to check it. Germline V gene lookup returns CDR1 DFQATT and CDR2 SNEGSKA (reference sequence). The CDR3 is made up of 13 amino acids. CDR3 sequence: CSARVGGNTEAFF.

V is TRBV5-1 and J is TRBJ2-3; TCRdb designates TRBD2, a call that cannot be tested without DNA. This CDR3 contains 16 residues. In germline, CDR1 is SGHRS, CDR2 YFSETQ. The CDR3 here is CASSLGTSLPSDTQYF. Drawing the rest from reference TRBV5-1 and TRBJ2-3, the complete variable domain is KAGVTQTPRYLIKTRGQQVTLSCSPISGHRSVSWYQQTPGQGLQFLFEYFSETQRNKGNFPGRFSGRQFSNSRSEMNVSTLELGDSALYLCASSLGTSLPSDTQYFGPGTRLTVL.

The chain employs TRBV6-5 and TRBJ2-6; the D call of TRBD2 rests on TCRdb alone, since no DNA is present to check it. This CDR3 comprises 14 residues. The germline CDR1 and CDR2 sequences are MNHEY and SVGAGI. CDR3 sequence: CASSYSPAANVLTF.